The sequence of this T cell receptor beta chain was determined in a study of Ad26.COV2.S vaccination and SARS-CoV-2 variants. Study-level background: Participants got Ad26.COV2.S intramuscularly, once or twice 56 days apart.

Data came from immunoSEQ multiplex PCR; TCRdb stores just in-frame clones and leaves some out. The data contain 380,000 or so clones, about 87% of them singletons. The CDR3 consists of 15 residues. V was shortened by 2 bases and J by 0 bases, with 10 bases between the two germline ends. Germline CDR1 and CDR2: SGHAT and FQNNGV. The treatment was: 15 to 20 received Ad26.COV2.S at low or high dose, single or two shots; about 5 received placebo; per-sample allocation not given. Samples analyzed were those drawn on day 63 after the first vaccine or placebo injection. This clonotype was sampled from a person aged 18-60 years who received the Ad26.COV2.S COVID-19 vaccine or a placebo. The chain couples TRBV11-2 to TRBJ1-1; weak D call: TRBD1 (5 bases). The material was peripheral blood, obtained in a trial of Ad26.COV2.S vaccine versus placebo. The CDR3 loop reads CASSLSTGMNTEAFF. The CDR3 DNA follows: TGTGCCAGCAGCTTATCCACAGGAATGAACACTGAAGCTTTCTTT.